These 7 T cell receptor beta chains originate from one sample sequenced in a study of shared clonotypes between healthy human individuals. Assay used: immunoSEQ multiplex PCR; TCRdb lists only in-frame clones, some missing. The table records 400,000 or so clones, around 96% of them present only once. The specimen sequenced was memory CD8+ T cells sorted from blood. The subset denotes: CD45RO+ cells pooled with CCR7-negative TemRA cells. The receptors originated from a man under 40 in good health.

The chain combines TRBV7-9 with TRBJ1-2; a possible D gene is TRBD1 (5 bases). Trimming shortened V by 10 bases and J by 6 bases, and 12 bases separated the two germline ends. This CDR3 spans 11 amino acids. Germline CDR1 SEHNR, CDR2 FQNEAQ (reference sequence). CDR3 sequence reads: CATLGPDGYTF. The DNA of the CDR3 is TGTGCCACCCTGGGACCGGATGGCTACACCTTC.

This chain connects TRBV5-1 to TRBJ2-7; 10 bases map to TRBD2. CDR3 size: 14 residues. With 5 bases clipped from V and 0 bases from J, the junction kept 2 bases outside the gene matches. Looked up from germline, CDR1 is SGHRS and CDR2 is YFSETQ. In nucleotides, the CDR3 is TGCGCCAGCAGTTCTAGCGGGAGCTCCTACGAGCAGTACTTC. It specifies CASSSSGSSYEQYF.

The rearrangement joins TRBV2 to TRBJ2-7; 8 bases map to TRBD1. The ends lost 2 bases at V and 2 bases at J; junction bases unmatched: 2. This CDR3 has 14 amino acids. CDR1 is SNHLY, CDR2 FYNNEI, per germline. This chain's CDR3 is CASSEFRGPYEQYF. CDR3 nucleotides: TGTGCCAGCAGTGAATTCAGGGGGCCCTACGAGCAGTACTTC.

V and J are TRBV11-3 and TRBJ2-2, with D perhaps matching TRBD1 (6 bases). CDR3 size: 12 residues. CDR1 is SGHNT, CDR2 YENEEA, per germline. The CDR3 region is CSGQPNTGELFF. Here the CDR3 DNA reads TGTTCCGGACAGCCGAACACCGGGGAGCTGTTTTTT.

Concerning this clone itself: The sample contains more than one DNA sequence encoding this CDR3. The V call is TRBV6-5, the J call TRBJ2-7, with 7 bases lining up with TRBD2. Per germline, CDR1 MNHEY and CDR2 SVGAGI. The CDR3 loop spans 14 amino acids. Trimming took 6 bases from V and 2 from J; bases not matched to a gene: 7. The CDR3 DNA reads TGTGCCAGCAGCCGACTAGCTGGGGCCTACGAGCAGTACTTC. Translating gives CASSRLAGAYEQYF.

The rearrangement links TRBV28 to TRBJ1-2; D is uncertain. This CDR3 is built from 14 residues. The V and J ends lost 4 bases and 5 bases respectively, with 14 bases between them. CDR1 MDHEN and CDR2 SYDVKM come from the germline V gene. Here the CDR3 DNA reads TGTGCCAGCAGTTCTCTAAAGCGGCCATATGGCTACACCTTC. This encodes CASSSLKRPYGYTF.

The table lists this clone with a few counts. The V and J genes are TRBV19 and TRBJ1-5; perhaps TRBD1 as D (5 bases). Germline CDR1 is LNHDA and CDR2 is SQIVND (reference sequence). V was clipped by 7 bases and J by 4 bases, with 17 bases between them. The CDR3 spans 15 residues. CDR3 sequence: CASKDQGKGNQPQHF. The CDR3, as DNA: TGTGCCAGTAAGGATCAGGGCAAGGGGAATCAGCCCCAGCATTTT.